This T cell receptor beta chain comes out of a study of cytomegalovirus exposure and HLA in healthy donors. Study-level results: Cytomegalovirus-associated status was assigned to approximately 160 TCR beta chains.

Both 60 Vbeta primers and 13 Jbeta primers went into the PCR. TCRdb keeps only in-frame clones here, not all; method: immunoSEQ multiplex PCR. Among about 59,000 clones listed, roughly 80% were seen once. This clone was detected only once. The antigen remains unidentified. The CDR3 length is 11 residues. V was pared by 5 bases and J by 6 bases, with 10 bases between. Germline V gene lookup returns CDR1 DFQATT and CDR2 SNEGSKA (reference sequence). This TCR derives from a woman aged 40 to 49 in good health and CMV-seronegative. The chain recombines TRBV20-1 with TRBJ1-2; D gene uncertain. Sample: PBMCs. In nucleotides, the CDR3 is TGCAGTGCTCAAGGAGCCGATGGCTACACCTTC. It translates to CSAQGADGYTF.